Listed below are T cell receptor beta chains from one sample, sequenced in a study of shared clonotypes between healthy human individuals. Only in-frame clones appear in the TCRdb table, and some are missing; sequencing was by immunoSEQ multiplex PCR. Among about 800,000 clones listed, just over 95% were seen once. Sequences were obtained from naive CD8+ T cells sorted from blood. The receptors stem from a man between 25 and 39 years old in good health. The CDR3 runs from the conserved cysteine through the conserved F or W. D genes are given only for firm matches. Size is stated for part of the rows, as once, few or many counts, or as a class when the clone is expanded.

V: TRBV7-6; D: TRBD2; J: TRBJ2-7; size: .; CDR3: CASSPRTSGSYEQYF; DNA: TGTGCCAGCAGCCCGCGGACTAGCGGGAGCTACGAGCAGTACTTC
V: TRBV27; D: .; J: TRBJ1-1; size: .; CDR3: CASWNWGNTEAFF; DNA: TGTGCCAGCTGGAATTGGGGCAACACTGAAGCTTTCTTT
V: TRBV18; D: .; J: TRBJ2-3; size: once; CDR3: CASSPSTDTQYF; DNA: TGTGCCAGCTCACCATCCACAGATACGCAGTATTTT
V: TRBV28; D: TRBD2; J: TRBJ2-2; size: .; CDR3: CASNTLAGGPTGELFF; DNA: TGTGCCAGCAATACCCTAGCGGGAGGGCCCACCGGGGAGCTGTTTTTT
V: TRBV12-2; D: .; J: TRBJ1-1; size: .; CDR3: CASRLVDLTGLRATEAFF; DNA: TGTGCAAGTCGCTTAGTGGACCTCACGGGACTGAGGGCCACTGAAGCTTTCTTT
V: TRBV25-1; D: .; J: TRBJ2-7; size: .; CDR3: CASRPGPPRYEQYF; DNA: TGTGCCAGCAGGCCGGGACCACCGAGATACGAGCAGTACTTC
V: TRBV7-9; D: .; J: TRBJ1-1; size: .; CDR3: CASSSSDPNTEAFF; DNA: TGTGCCAGCAGCTCTTCAGACCCGAACACTGAAGCTTTCTTT
V: TRBV11-2; D: .; J: TRBJ2-1; size: .; CDR3: CASSPRTGWGEQFF; DNA: TGTGCCAGCAGCCCCCGGACTGGGTGGGGTGAGCAGTTCTTC
V: TRBV2; D: .; J: TRBJ2-7; size: .; CDR3: CASSELGPDYEQYF; DNA: TGTGCCAGCAGCGAACTAGGACCAGACTACGAGCAGTACTTC
V: TRBV6-6; D: .; J: TRBJ2-1; size: .; CDR3: CASSYRAASSYNEQFF; DNA: TGTGCCAGCAGTTACAGGGCTGCTAGCTCCTACAATGAGCAGTTCTTC
V: TRBV12-5; D: TRBD1; J: TRBJ2-1; size: .; CDR3: CASGRTGGSYNEQFF; DNA: TGTGCTAGTGGTAGGACAGGGGGATCCTACAATGAGCAGTTCTTC
V: TRBV19; D: .; J: TRBJ2-7; size: .; CDR3: CASSIPGYEQYF; DNA: TGTGCCAGTAGTATCCCCGGCTACGAGCAGTACTTC
V: TRBV18; D: .; J: TRBJ2-7; size: .; CDR3: CASSPGGRSYEQYF; DNA: TGTGCCAGCTCACCTGGTGGCAGATCCTACGAGCAGTACTTC
V: TRBV7-2; D: TRBD2; J: TRBJ2-1; size: .; CDR3: CASSIAGIYNEQFF; DNA: TGTGCCAGCAGCATAGCGGGGATTTACAATGAGCAGTTCTTC
V: TRBV10-3; D: .; J: TRBJ2-1; size: .; CDR3: CAISEAQETYYNEQFF; DNA: TGTGCCATCAGTGAGGCCCAAGAAACATACTACAATGAGCAGTTCTTC
V: TRBV7-9; D: .; J: TRBJ2-2; size: .; CDR3: CASSPPRGEALFF; DNA: TGTGCCAGCAGCCCCCCTCGAGGGGAGGCGCTGTTTTTT
V: TRBV18; D: .; J: TRBJ2-3; size: .; CDR3: CASSPSSGSTDTQYF; DNA: TGTGCCAGCTCACCGTCTAGTGGTAGCACAGATACGCAGTATTTT
V: TRBV30; D: .; J: TRBJ1-1; size: .; CDR3: CAWTYLLGTEAFF; DNA: TGTGCCTGGACGTATTTACTGGGCACTGAAGCTTTCTTT
V: TRBV27; D: TRBD1; J: TRBJ1-2; size: .; CDR3: CASRYRGADYGYTF; DNA: TGTGCCAGCAGGTACAGGGGGGCGGACTATGGCTACACCTTC
V: TRBV9; D: TRBD1; J: TRBJ2-7; size: .; CDR3: CASSVESGGEQYF; DNA: TGTGCCAGCAGCGTAGAGTCAGGGGGCGAGCAGTACTTC
V: TRBV29-1; D: .; J: TRBJ2-2; size: .; CDR3: CSAAGTGWGTNTGELFF; DNA: TGCAGCGCAGCGGGAACAGGGTGGGGCACGAACACCGGGGAGCTGTTTTTT
V: TRBV11-3; D: TRBD1; J: TRBJ2-3; size: .; CDR3: CASSGQGSPDTQYF; DNA: TGTGCCAGCAGCGGACAGGGTTCCCCAGATACGCAGTATTTT
V: TRBV21-1; D: .; J: TRBJ1-1; size: .; CDR3: CASSPRDRPLANTEAFF; DNA: TGTGCCAGCAGCCCCCGGGACAGGCCCCTTGCGAACACTGAAGCTTTCTTT
V: TRBV27; D: .; J: TRBJ1-1; size: .; CDR3: CASSLGGVRRVAEAFF; DNA: TGTGCCAGCAGTTTGGGGGGTGTTCGGAGAGTGGCTGAAGCTTTCTTT
V: TRBV11-2; D: .; J: TRBJ1-1; size: .; CDR3: CASSLWPRDMLGTEAFF; DNA: TGTGCCAGCAGCTTATGGCCGAGAGACATGCTTGGGACTGAAGCTTTCTTT
V: TRBV7-9; D: TRBD1; J: TRBJ1-2; size: .; CDR3: CASSPQTGTANYGYTF; DNA: TGTGCCAGCAGCCCGCAGACAGGGACAGCTAACTATGGCTACACCTTC
V: TRBV29-1; D: TRBD1; J: TRBJ2-7; size: .; CDR3: CSGGQGFNEQYF; DNA: TGCAGCGGGGGACAGGGGTTCAACGAGCAGTACTTC
V: TRBV7-6; D: .; J: TRBJ2-3; size: .; CDR3: CASSLGGSGDTQYF; DNA: TGTGCCAGCAGCTTAGGGGGGAGTGGAGATACGCAGTATTTT
V: TRBV11-2; D: .; J: TRBJ2-1; size: .; CDR3: CASSLGRSSPREQFF; DNA: TGTGCCAGCAGCTTAGGGAGGTCCAGCCCCCGTGAGCAGTTCTTC
V: TRBV14; D: .; J: TRBJ2-6; size: once; CDR3: CASSQARAAGANVLTF; DNA: TGTGCCAGCAGCCAAGCTAGGGCGGCAGGGGCCAACGTCCTGACTTTC
V: TRBV9; D: .; J: TRBJ1-1; size: .; CDR3: CASSEVQYTEAFF; DNA: TGTGCCAGCAGCGAGGTGCAGTACACTGAAGCTTTCTTT
V: TRBV15; D: TRBD1; J: TRBJ2-7; size: .; CDR3: CATRDRNEQYF; DNA: TGTGCCACCAGGGACAGGAACGAGCAGTACTTC
V: TRBV6-5; D: .; J: TRBJ1-1; size: once; CDR3: CASSYSPGFGNTEAFF; DNA: TGTGCCAGCAGTTACTCTCCCGGGTTTGGGAACACTGAAGCTTTCTTT
V: TRBV7-2; D: .; J: TRBJ2-7; size: .; CDR3: CASSSLGGEGYEQYF; DNA: TGTGCCAGCAGCTCATTAGGGGGGGAGGGCTACGAGCAGTACTTC
V: TRBV7-6; D: TRBD1; J: TRBJ2-7; size: .; CDR3: CASSLEGQARYEQYF; DNA: TGTGCCAGCAGCTTAGAAGGACAGGCCCGGTACGAGCAGTACTTC
V: TRBV7-9; D: TRBD1; J: TRBJ1-3; size: .; CDR3: CASSSIGGSGNTIYF; DNA: TGTGCCAGCAGTTCAATAGGGGGCAGTGGAAACACCATATATTTT
V: TRBV4-3; D: TRBD2; J: TRBJ2-7; size: .; CDR3: CASSQALAGGSYEQYF; DNA: TGCGCCAGCAGCCAGGCACTAGCGGGAGGCTCCTACGAGCAGTACTTC
V: TRBV5-5; D: .; J: TRBJ2-7; size: once; CDR3: CASSFGGFNSYEQYF; DNA: TGTGCCAGCAGCTTCGGCGGGTTTAACTCCTACGAGCAGTACTTC
V: TRBV7-9; D: .; J: TRBJ2-2; size: .; CDR3: CASSLAANTGELFF; DNA: TGTGCCAGCAGCCTGGCGGCGAACACCGGGGAGCTGTTTTTT
V: TRBV29-1; D: .; J: TRBJ2-1; size: .; CDR3: CSGRDLYNEQFF; DNA: TGCAGCGGCCGGGACCTTTACAATGAGCAGTTCTTC
V: TRBV11-2; D: TRBD1; J: TRBJ1-2; size: .; CDR3: CASSTTPGTGGFYGYTF; DNA: TGTGCCAGCAGCACCACACCCGGGACAGGGGGGTTCTATGGCTACACCTTC